A selection of T cell receptor beta chains follows, all from one sample in a study of T cell repertoires in cytomegalovirus infection. TCRdb processed the reads anew with MiXCR; each CDR3 protein has one entry. The table records 300,000 to 450,000 distinct CDR3 sequences, around 18% of them present only once. Sequenced sample: PBMCs. The receptors derive from a human donor in good health (CMV status not recorded). Some clones in this sample may be carry-over from other donors' samples. Both conserved end residues are trimmed from each CDR3.

>TRBJ1-5|TRBV5-5
ASSLNSQPQH
>TRBJ2-1|TRBV7-2
ASSFGGGEQF
>TRBJ2-2|TRBV28
ASRGSGELF
>TRBJ1-2|TRBV6-5
ASSYPGKGLYGYT
>TRBJ1-3|TRBV18
ASSPEVPGNTIY
>TRBJ2-1|TRBV6-2/TRBV6-3
AHGTGANEQF
>TRBJ2-7|TRBV20-1
SASDDYEQY
>TRBJ1-4|TRBV7-2
ASSLDRGRGEKLF
>TRBJ1-1|TRBV12-3/TRBV12-4
ASSFDSYAEAF
>TRBJ1-1|TRBV12-5
ASGLVRAAGTAF
>TRBJ1-5|TRBV19
ASSRYRGENQPQH
>TRBJ2-7|TRBV28
ASLEGGVTYEQY
>TRBJ1-5|TRBV24-1
ATSYRGNQPQH
>TRBJ1-1|TRBV2
ASPGGSSAEAF
>TRBJ1-4|TRBV7-2
ASSSGEGAAWVGLF
>TRBJ2-1|TRBV7-2
ASSLVAGGEQF
>TRBJ1-4|TRBV6-6
ASSYTGANEKLF
>TRBJ1-5|TRBV4-1
ASSQTVGQPQH
>TRBJ2-1|TRBV15
ATSRSSGSNEQF
>TRBJ2-3|TRBV2
ASSAQTSGRVDTQY
>TRBJ2-5|TRBV6-1
ASSPGGLRETQY
>TRBJ2-7|TRBV6-8
ASGKTAYEQY
>TRBJ1-6|TRBV12-3/TRBV12-4
ASGGGAFGSPLH
>TRBJ2-7|TRBV7-8
ASSLGAGWDYEQY
>TRBJ2-3|TRBV7-2
ASKFSGGYTDTQY
>TRBJ2-5|TRBV7-8
ASSLRLAGGQTQY
>TRBJ2-5|TRBV20-1
SARDVGQLQETQY
>TRBJ2-7|TRBV9
ASSVEDITGEQY
>TRBJ2-3|TRBV12-3/TRBV12-4
ASSSRGGLSTDTQY
>TRBJ1-1|TRBV25-1
ASSEVDRVTEAF
>TRBJ1-1|TRBV7-6
ASSAPLGTEAF
>TRBJ2-1|TRBV24-1
ATSDSLAGEYNEQF
>TRBJ1-2|TRBV7-2
ASSRDAYGYT
>TRBJ2-3|TRBV18
ASQWVGTDTLY
>TRBJ2-5|TRBV29-1
SVRDRDVETQY
>TRBJ2-1|TRBV6-2/TRBV6-3
ASSYSRLVAGDSHNEQF
>TRBJ1-4|TRBV5-5
ASSYGGLSQVEKLF
>TRBJ1-5|TRBV5-1
ASSLAGDDQPQH
>TRBJ1-4|TRBV20-1
SALGGFVFGANEKLF
>TRBJ1-1|TRBV6-6
ASSYDPNTEAF
>TRBJ2-3|TRBV5-1
ASSLGSGTGTDTQY